Following are 6 T cell receptor beta chains from one sample sequenced in a study of ipilimumab plus nivolumab after autologous stem cell transplantation. The protocol was immunoSEQ multiplex PCR, while the TCRdb copy is restricted to in-frame clones and leaves out a portion. This repertoire shows over 75,000 clones, over 80% found once; its top ten account for roughly 2%. Specimen: PBMCs, collected in a trial of ipilimumab plus nivolumab as post-transplant consolidation. The receptors were sampled from a male donor with diffuse large B-cell lymphoma.

The genes are TRBV5-1 and TRBJ1-1; D not resolved. This CDR3 comprises 13 residues. CDR1 is SGHRS, CDR2 YFSETQ, per germline. The ends were cut back, 2 bases at V and 0 bases at J, with 5 bases in the middle. The CDR3 DNA reads TGCGCCAGCAGCTTCACAGTGAACACTGAAGCTTTCTTT. This translates into CASSFTVNTEAFF. The variable domain in full, with the rest retrieved from reference TRBV5-1 and TRBJ1-1, is KAGVTQTPRYLIKTRGQQVTLSCSPISGHRSVSWYQQTPGQGLQFLFEYFSETQRNKGNFPGRFSGRQFSNSRSEMNVSTLELGDSALYLCASSFTVNTEAFFGQGTRLTVV.

This rearrangement joins TRBV27 to TRBJ2-2; 9 bases map to TRBD1. V gave up 5 bases and J gave up 5 bases; unmatched junction bases: 6. CDR3 size: 15 residues. CDR1 MNHEY and CDR2 SMNVEV come from the germline V gene (reference sequence). CDR3 sequence: CASSLQGAQTGELFF. The CDR3 DNA is TGTGCCAGCAGTCTACAGGGGGCGCAGACCGGGGAGCTGTTTTTT.

The chain has TRBV7-3 and TRBJ1-2; the D is unclear. V lost 1 base and J lost 2, with 5 bases in between. CDR1 is SGHTA and CDR2 is FQGTGA in the germline V gene. The CDR3 spans 13 residues. CDR3 residues: CASSLRANYGYTF. The DNA for the CDR3 is TGTGCCAGCAGCTTAAGGGCCAACTATGGCTACACCTTC.

This rearrangement joins TRBV10-1 to TRBJ2-7; D might be TRBD1 (6 bases). The CDR3 contains 14 residues. CDR1 and CDR2 from the germline V gene are WNHNN and SYGVQD (reference sequence). V lost 6 bases to trimming and J lost 2 bases, with 14 bases between them. The CDR3 DNA reads as TGCGCCAGCAGGAGCCGGGACAAGACCTACGAGCAGTACTTC. Residues: CASRSRDKTYEQYF.

This chain connects TRBV19 to TRBJ1-1, with D tentatively TRBD1 (5 bases). The CDR3 sequence is 13 residues long. CDR1 and CDR2 (germline): LNHDA, SQIVND (reference sequence). Deletions cut 3 bases from V and 7 bases from J, with 12 bases between. CDR3 coding DNA: TGTGCCAGTAGTATCGGGACTGCTGGTGAAGCTTTCTTT. This gives the protein CASSIGTAGEAFF.

The J gene is TRBJ2-1, the V gene TRBV14; 11 bases are a match to TRBD2. CDR3 size: 16 residues. Germline loops: CDR1 SGHDN, CDR2 FVKESK. The trim removed 3 bases at V and 5 bases at J, leaving 6 bases unmatched. In DNA, the CDR3 is TGTGCCAGCAGCCAGCTAGCGGGGGGACGAAACAATGAGCAGTTCTTC. Translated, it gives CASSQLAGGRNNEQFF.